The clone carrying this TCR beta chain appeared a few times. As yet, its antigen is unknown. This record comes from a study of spatial heterogeneity in lung cancer. The overall study: Within raw reads, each unique TCR and UMI combination appeared on average more than ten times.

Noted time point: sample taken at primary tumor resection. From tumor, nontumor lung or frozen PBMC, whole RNA was taken unsorted for sequencing. Untreated early-stage non-small cell lung cancer patients, roughly 75 in total, were the donors. General study points: Resection blood, more than follow-up blood, showed ubiquitous expanded tumor TCRs.

Trimming cost V 3 bases and J 9 bases, with 13 bases left between them. This CDR3 is built from 13 residues. Germline V lookup: CDR1 SGHRS, CDR2 YFSETQ. Every TCR cDNA molecule bore its own unique molecular identifier. TCRdb recomputed calls from the 5' RACE reads with MiXCR, one row per CDR3 protein. The sample gives approximately 4,000 distinct CDR3 sequences, approximately 16% of which show up once; less than 70% is in the top ten. This chain uses TRBV5-1 with TRBJ2-1; D unclear. The sample in question was PBMCs, obtained at surgery. The sequence derives from a male donor with early-stage non-small cell lung cancer. CDR3 in amino acids: CASSSLGPGEQFF. The CDR3 nucleotides are TGCGCCAGCAGCTCCCTCGGTCCTGGTGAGCAGTTCTTC.